These 12 T cell receptor beta chains were all obtained from the same sample, sequenced in a study of cytomegalovirus exposure and HLA in healthy donors. The PCR had 60 Vbeta and 13 Jbeta primers. Produced via immunoSEQ multiplex PCR; TCRdb's table is partial and in-frame only. The table lists roughly 100,000 clones, roughly 80% of them singletons. The sequenced sample consisted of PBMCs. Receptor source: a man aged 25-45 years in good health and CMV-seropositive.

V and J are TRBV6-1 and TRBJ2-5, with 12 bases fitting TRBD1. Germline V CDR1 and CDR2: MNHNS, SASEGT. CDR3 length: 14 amino acids. Germline trimming cut 2 bases from V and 7 bases from J; bases unmatched to any gene: 2. CDR3 in amino acids: CASSEMGQGATQYF. The CDR3 DNA reads as TGTGCCAGCAGTGAAATGGGACAGGGGGCGACCCAGTACTTC.

The V call is TRBV11-2, the J call TRBJ2-7, with D tentatively TRBD1 (6 bases). Trimming took 2 bases from V and 5 from J, leaving 16 bases between them. Germline CDR1 and CDR2: SGHAT and FQNNGV. The CDR3 has 15 residues. The CDR3: CASSLFQGSVDEQYF. The CDR3 nucleotides are TGTGCCAGCAGCTTATTTCAGGGGTCGGTCGACGAGCAGTACTTC.

DNA of the CDR3: TGTGCCAGCAGCTTAGGAGTCAACACTGAAGCTTTCTTT. It specifies CASSLGVNTEAFF. The chain employs TRBV11-2 and TRBJ1-1; D is unresolved. Trimming removed 1 base from V and 2 bases from J, with 5 bases in between. The CDR3 contains 13 residues. Germline V gives CDR1 SGHAT, CDR2 FQNNGV.

The chain joins TRBV11-1 to TRBJ1-2; D uncertain. The CDR3 has 13 residues. Germline V CDR1 and CDR2: SGHAT, FQDESV (reference sequence). The V and J ends lost 5 bases and 7 bases respectively, with 14 bases between them. CDR3 amino acids: CASSPRPAGGYTF. The DNA for the CDR3 is TGTGCCAGCAGCCCCCGGCCGGCGGGTGGCTACACCTTC.

This rearrangement joins TRBV7-9 to TRBJ1-6, with 10 bases fitting TRBD1. V dropped 5 bases and J dropped 4; count of bases not matched to a gene: 2. Germline assignment: CDR1 SEHNR and CDR2 FQNEAQ (reference sequence). CDR3 size: 15 residues. CDR3 region: CASSRDRGYNSPLHF. The CDR3 DNA reads TGTGCCAGCAGCCGGGACAGGGGTTATAATTCACCCCTCCACTTT.

Regarding this clone: A junction end diverges from the germline sequence, so it may reflect a read error. V is TRBV6-1 and J is TRBJ1-2; 10 bases are a match to TRBD1. Germline assignment: CDR1 MNHNS and CDR2 SASEGT. The CDR3 is made up of 14 amino acids. CDR3 sequence (DNA): TGTGCCAGCAGCCCACACAGAGGAGGGACAGGGGCCTTCTTC. Protein sequence: CASSPHRGGTGAFF.

In this sample, this clone turned up once. This chain uses TRBV10-3 with TRBJ1-3; no reliable D call. Trimming shortened V by 10 bases and J by 0 bases, and 10 bases separated the two germline ends. CDR3 size: 13 residues. Germline loops: CDR1 ENHRY, CDR2 SYGVKD. The CDR3 DNA reads TGTGCCACCAGCTACGGCTCTGGAAACACCATATATTTT. Translated: CATSYGSGNTIYF.

The gene calls are TRBV11-2 and TRBJ2-5, with a weak D call TRBD2 (6 bases). The CDR3 length is 14 residues. With 1 base removed from V and 2 bases from J, the gap between germline ends came to 8 bases. Germline V gene lookup returns CDR1 SGHAT and CDR2 FQNNGV. The CDR3 nucleotides read TGTGCCAGCAGCTTAGCGGGGGATCAAGAGACCCAGTACTTC. Protein product: CASSLAGDQETQYF.

This chain joins TRBV27 and TRBJ2-7; 8 bases are shared with TRBD1. J gave up 3 bases and V 5 bases, and 15 bases lay outside the gene matches. Germline V lookup: CDR1 MNHEY, CDR2 SMNVEV (reference sequence). This CDR3 is 17 amino acids long. CDR3 sequence reads: CASSIRPGQGRNYEQYF. The CDR3 coding sequence is TGTGCCAGCAGTATCCGACCCGGACAGGGTAGGAACTACGAGCAGTACTTC.

This clone was recorded once. The rearrangement uses TRBV2 and TRBJ2-7; D not certain. The CDR3 is 12 residues long. V lost 8 bases to trimming and J lost 2 bases, with 10 bases between them. CDR1 and CDR2 from the germline V gene are SNHLY and FYNNEI. The CDR3 nucleotides are TGTGCCAGCCAGACACCCGCCTACGAGCAGTACTTC. This translates into CASQTPAYEQYF.

The CDR3 DNA reads TGTGCCAGCAGGCAGGGGGCCTGGGGCTACACCTTC. Amino acids: CASRQGAWGYTF. The chain is built from TRBV2 and TRBJ1-2, with 8 positions matching TRBD1. Per germline, CDR1 SNHLY and CDR2 FYNNEI. With V trimmed by 6 bases and J by 8 bases, 5 bases remained unmatched. The CDR3 spans 12 residues. Variable domain in full (rest from reference TRBV2 and TRBJ1-2): EPEVTQTPSHQVTQMGQEVILRCVPISNHLYFYWYRQILGQKVEFLVSFYNNEISEKSEIFDDQFSVERPDGSNFTLKIRSTKLEDSAMYFCASRQGAWGYTFGSGTRLTVV.

The genes are TRBV6-6 and TRBJ2-7; the match to TRBD2 covers 10 bases. Germline-derived CDR1 and CDR2 are MNHNY and SVGAGI (reference sequence). J gave up 2 bases and V 5 bases, and 6 bases lay outside the gene matches. The CDR3 covers 15 residues. This chain's CDR3 is CASSTTSGATYEQYF. Here the CDR3 DNA reads TGTGCCAGCAGTACTACTAGCGGGGCGACCTACGAGCAGTACTTC.